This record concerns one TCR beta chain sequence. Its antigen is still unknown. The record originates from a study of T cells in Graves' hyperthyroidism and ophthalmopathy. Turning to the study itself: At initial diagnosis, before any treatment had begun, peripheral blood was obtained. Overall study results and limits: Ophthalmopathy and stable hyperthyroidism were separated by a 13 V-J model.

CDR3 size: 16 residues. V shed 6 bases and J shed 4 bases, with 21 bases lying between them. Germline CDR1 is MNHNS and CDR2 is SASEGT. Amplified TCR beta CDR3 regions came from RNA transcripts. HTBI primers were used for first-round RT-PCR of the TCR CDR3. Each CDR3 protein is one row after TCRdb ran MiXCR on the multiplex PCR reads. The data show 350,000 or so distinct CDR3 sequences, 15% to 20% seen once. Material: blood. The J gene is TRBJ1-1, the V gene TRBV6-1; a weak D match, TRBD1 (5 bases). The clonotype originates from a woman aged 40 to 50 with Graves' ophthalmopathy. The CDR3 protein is CASRGPYVEQGTEAFF. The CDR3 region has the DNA TGTGCCAGCAGAGGACCCTACGTAGAGCAGGGCACTGAAGCTTTCTTT.